This note documents a single TCR beta chain sequence. This clone was seen a few times. Which antigen it targets is not known. No per-base quality is available; no much larger clone lies one base away. The sample's time point, from its label and the paper: peripheral blood before pembrolizumab. Mismatch repair deficiency was established in every enrolled patient by polymerase chain reaction or immunohistochemistry. TCR sequencing was performed for a few patients who responded to pembrolizumab therapy. The phase II trial prospectively tested pembrolizumab PD-1 blockade in advanced mismatch repair-deficient cancers regardless of tissue of origin. Peripheral blood T cell samples were collected serially, before PD-1 blockade began and at several time points afterward. Blood sampling times were reported as weeks after the first pembrolizumab dose. V ends up 6 bases short and J 7 bases short, with an unmatched junction base count of 20. Taken from the germline V gene, the CDR1 and CDR2 loops are MDHEN and SYDVKM. From its cysteine to its phenylalanine, the CDR3 spans 17 amino acids. The retained sequence is limited to the CDR3, 51 bases, with the frame set at the first base.

Libraries were prepared through the immunoSEQ multiplex PCR assay. What TCRdb holds here is the immuneACCESS table cut down to in-frame rearrangements. Part of the clones is not present; checked against another copy, under half of the missing clones reflect an unresolved V gene, and the others are unexplained. A total of 15,000 or so clones appear in this sample, 84% of them only once. The top ten clones comprise over 15% of the sample. The sample originates from a study of PD-1 blockade in mismatch repair-deficient tumors (dated by TCRdb to between 2016 and 2019). In the study overall: Between late 2013 and late 2016, approximately 90 consecutive patients with about a dozen mismatch repair-deficient cancer types, all previously treated and progressing, were enrolled in the trial. Tumor-associated T cell clones were tracked in the peripheral blood of patients responding to PD-1 blockade by deep sequencing of TCR CDR3 regions.

General findings and caveats noted by the study authors: Rapid expansion after pembrolizumab followed by contraction, generally before radiologic responses, was shown by tumor-resident clones, which were often undetectable in blood before treatment.

The V gene is TRBV28 and the J gene is TRBJ2-5; TRBD1 aligns with 7 central bases. This clonotype originated in an adult with mismatch repair-deficient cancer. Specimen: PBMCs, collected before pembrolizumab treatment. The sequence in DNA is TGTGCCAGCAGCACACCCTCGGGACAGACATCTCGATTGACCCAGTACTTC. This codes for CASSTPSGQTSRLTQYF.